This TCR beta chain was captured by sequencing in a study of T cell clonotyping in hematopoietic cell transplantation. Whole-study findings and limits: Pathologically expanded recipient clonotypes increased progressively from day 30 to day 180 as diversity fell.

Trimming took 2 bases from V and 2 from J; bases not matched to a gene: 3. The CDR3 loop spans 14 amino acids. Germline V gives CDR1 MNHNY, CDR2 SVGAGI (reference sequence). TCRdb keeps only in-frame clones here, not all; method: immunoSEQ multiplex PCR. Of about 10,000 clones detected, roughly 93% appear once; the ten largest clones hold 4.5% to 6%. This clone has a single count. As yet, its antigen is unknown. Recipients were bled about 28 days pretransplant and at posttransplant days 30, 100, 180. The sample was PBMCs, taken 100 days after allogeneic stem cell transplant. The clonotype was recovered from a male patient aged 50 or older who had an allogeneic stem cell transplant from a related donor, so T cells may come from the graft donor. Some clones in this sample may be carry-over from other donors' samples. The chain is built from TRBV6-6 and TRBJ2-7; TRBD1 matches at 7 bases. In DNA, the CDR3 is TGTGCCAGCAGTTACAGGGACAGCGCCTACGAGCAGTACTTC. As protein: CASSYRDSAYEQYF.